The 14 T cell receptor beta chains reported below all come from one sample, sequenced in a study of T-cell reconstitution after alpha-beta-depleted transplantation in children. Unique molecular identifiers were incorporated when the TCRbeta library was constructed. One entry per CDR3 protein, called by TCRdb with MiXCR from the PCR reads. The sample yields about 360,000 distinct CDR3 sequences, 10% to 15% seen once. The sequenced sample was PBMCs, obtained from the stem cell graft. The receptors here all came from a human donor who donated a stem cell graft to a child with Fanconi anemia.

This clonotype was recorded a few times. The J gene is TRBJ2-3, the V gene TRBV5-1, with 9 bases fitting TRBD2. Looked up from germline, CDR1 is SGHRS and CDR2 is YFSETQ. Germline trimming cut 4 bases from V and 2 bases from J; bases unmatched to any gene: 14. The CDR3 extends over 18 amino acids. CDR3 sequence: CASSPRGLASGVTDTQYF. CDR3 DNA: TGCGCCAGCAGCCCCCGCGGGTTGGCTAGCGGGGTCACAGATACGCAGTATTTT.

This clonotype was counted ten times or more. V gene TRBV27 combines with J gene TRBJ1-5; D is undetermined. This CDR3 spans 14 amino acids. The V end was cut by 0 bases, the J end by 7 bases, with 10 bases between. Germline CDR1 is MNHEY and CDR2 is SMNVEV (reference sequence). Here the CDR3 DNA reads TGTGCCAGCAGTTTATCGGGGAACGAACAGCCCCAGCATTTT. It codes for CASSLSGNEQPQHF.

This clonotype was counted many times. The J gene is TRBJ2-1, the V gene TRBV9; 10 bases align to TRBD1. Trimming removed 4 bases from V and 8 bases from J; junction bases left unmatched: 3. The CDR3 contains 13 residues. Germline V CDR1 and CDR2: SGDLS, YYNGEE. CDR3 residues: CASSFGTGDEQFF. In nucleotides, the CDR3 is TGTGCCAGCAGCTTCGGGACAGGGGATGAGCAGTTCTTC.

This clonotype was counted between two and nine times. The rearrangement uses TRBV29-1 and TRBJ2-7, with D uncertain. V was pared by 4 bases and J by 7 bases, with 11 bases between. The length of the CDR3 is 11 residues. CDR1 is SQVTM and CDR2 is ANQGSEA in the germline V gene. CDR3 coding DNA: TGCAGCGTTGTGGGTTTCAGTGAGCAGTACTTC. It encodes CSVVGFSEQYF.

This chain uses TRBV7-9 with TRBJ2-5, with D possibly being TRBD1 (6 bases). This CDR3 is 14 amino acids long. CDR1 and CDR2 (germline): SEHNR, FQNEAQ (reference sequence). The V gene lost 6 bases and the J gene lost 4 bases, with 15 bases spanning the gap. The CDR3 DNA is TGTGCCAGCAGAGATCAGGACAGCCGAGAGACCCAGTACTTC. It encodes CASRDQDSRETQYF.

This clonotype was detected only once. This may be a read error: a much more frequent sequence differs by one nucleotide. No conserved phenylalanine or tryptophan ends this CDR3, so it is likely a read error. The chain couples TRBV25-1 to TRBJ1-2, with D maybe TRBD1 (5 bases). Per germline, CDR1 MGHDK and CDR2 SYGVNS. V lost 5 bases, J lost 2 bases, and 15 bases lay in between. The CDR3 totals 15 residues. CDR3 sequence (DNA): TGTGCCAGCAGTCGGGGGGGAAACACGAACTATGGCTACACCTAC. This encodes CASSRGGNTNYGYTY.

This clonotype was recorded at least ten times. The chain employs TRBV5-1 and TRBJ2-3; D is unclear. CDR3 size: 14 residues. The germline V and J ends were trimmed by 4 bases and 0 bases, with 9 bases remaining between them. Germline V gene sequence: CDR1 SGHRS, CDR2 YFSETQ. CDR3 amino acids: CASSTEPSTDTQYF. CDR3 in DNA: TGCGCCAGCAGCACTGAGCCTAGCACAGATACGCAGTATTTT.

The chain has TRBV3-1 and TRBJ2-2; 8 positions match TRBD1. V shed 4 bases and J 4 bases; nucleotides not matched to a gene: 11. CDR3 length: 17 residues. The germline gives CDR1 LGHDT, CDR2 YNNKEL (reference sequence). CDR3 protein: CASSRAGGTGGTGELFF. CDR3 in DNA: TGTGCCAGCAGCCGCGCCGGGGGTACAGGGGGCACCGGGGAGCTGTTTTTT. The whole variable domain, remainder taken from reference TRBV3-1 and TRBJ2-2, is DTAVSQTPKYLVTQMGNDKSIKCEQNLGHDTMYWYKQDSKKFLKIMFSYNNKELIINETVPNRFSPKSPDKAHLNLHINSLELGDSAVYFCASSRAGGTGGTGELFFGEGSRLTVL.

The CDR3 here is CASSRAGANTEAFF. The CDR3 DNA is TGTGCCAGCAGCCGAGCAGGGGCGAACACTGAAGCTTTCTTT. The chain employs TRBV7-8 and TRBJ1-1, with D tentatively TRBD1 (6 bases). Germline-derived CDR1 and CDR2 are SGHVS and FQNEAQ. The CDR3 runs to 14 residues. V was cut by 5 bases and J by 1 base, with 11 bases left in between.

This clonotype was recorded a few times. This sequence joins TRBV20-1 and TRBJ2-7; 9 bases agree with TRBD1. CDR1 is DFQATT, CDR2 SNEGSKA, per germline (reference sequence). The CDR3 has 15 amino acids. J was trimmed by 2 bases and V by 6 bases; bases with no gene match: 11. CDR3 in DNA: TGCAGTGCAATGGATCCGGGACAGGGACCCTACGAGCAGTACTTC. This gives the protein CSAMDPGQGPYEQYF.

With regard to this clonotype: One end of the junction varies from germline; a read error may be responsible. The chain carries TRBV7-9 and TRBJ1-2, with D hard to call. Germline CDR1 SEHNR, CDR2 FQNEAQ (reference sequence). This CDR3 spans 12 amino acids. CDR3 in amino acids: CASSSDRTRYSF. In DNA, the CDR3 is TGTGCCAGCAGCAGTGACCGCACCCGCTACTCCTTC. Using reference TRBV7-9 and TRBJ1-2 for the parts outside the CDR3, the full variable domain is DTGVSQNPRHKITKRGQNVTFRCDPISEHNRLYWYRQTLGQGPEFLTYFQNEAQLEKSRLLSDRFSAERPKGSFSTLEIQRTEQGDSAMYLCASSSDRTRYSFGSGTRLTVV.

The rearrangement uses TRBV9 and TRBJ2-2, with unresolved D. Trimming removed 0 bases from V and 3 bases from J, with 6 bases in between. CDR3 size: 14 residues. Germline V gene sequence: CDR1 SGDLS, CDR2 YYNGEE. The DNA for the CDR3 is TGTGCCAGCAGCGTAGCTGTTTACACCGGGGAGCTGTTTTTT. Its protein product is CASSVAVYTGELFF. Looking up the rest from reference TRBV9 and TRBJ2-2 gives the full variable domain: DSGVTQTPKHLITATGQRVTLRCSPRSGDLSVYWYQQSLDQGLQFLIQYYNGEERAKGNILERFSAQQFPDLHSELNLSSLELGDSALYFCASSVAVYTGELFFGEGSRLTVL.

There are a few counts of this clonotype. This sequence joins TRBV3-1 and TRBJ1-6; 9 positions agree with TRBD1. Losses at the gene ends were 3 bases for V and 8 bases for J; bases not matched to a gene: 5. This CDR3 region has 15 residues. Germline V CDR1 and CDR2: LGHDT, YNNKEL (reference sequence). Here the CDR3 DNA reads TGTGCCAGCAGCCATCAGGACAGGGGTGATTCACCCCTCCACTTT. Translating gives CASSHQDRGDSPLHF.

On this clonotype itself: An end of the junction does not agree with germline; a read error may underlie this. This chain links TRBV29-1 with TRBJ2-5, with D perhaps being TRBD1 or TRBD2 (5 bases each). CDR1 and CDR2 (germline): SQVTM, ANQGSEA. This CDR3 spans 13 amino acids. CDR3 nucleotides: TGCAGCGTTGAAGACTGGCAGGGAGAGACCCAGTCCTTC. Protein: CSVEDWQGETQSF.